This T cell receptor beta chain originates from a study of control samples from healthy donors and cancer patients. The method was immunoSEQ multiplex PCR; TCRdb's version includes in-frame clones alone and lacks a portion of them. Altogether approximately 140,000 clones are present, about nine tenths being singletons, with the ten largest covering 11%. A remark on this clone: Other DNA variants within this sample encode the same CDR3.

Germline loops: CDR1 GTSNPN, CDR2 SVGIG (reference sequence). This CDR3 comprises 12 residues. Trimming shortened V by 0 bases and J by 4 bases, and 4 bases separated the two germline ends. The V call is TRBV30, the J call TRBJ1-3; D remains unclear. This receptor was obtained from a man younger than 45 in good health. Source material: blood. CDR3 DNA sequence: TGTGCCTGGAGTGTTTCAGGAAACACCATATATTTT. It yields the protein CAWSVSGNTIYF.